Described below is a single TCR beta chain sequence and its context. The antigen is not known. The record originates from a study of cytomegalovirus exposure and HLA in healthy donors. Study overall: The Caucasian-associated ancestry cluster held around 76% of 350 to 450 genotyped donors.

V was clipped by 1 base and J by 1 base; unmatched bases: 7. The germline V gene has CDR1 MDHEN and CDR2 SYDVKM. The CDR3 totals 16 residues. Amplification used 60 Vbeta primers and 13 Jbeta primers. This table comes from immunoSEQ multiplex PCR, and its TCRdb copy is limited to in-frame clones, with some not included. The data hold more than 85,000 clones, with 15% observed a single time. Findings and limits, study-wide: There was a cluster of highly shared sequence variants that was likely a sequencing artifact.

The gene calls are TRBV28 and TRBJ2-7, with TRBD1 matching 7 bases. Sequenced sample: PBMCs. The TCR was taken from a female donor in good health and CMV-seronegative. CDR3 sequence (DNA): TGTGCCAGCAGTTTATCCGAGGACAGGCTATCCTACGAGCAGTACTTC. Translation: CASSLSEDRLSYEQYF.